Each of the 3 T cell receptor beta chains below was sequenced from the same sample in a study of OX40 agonist ivuxolimab in advanced cancers. Assay: immunoSEQ multiplex PCR; the TCRdb copy retains only in-frame clones and omits some. The data hold roughly 34,000 clones, with 65% to 80% observed a single time. This specimen was CD4+ or CD8+ T cells sorted from blood, taken in a trial of the OX40 agonist ivuxolimab. These receptors originate from an adult with an advanced solid tumor such as melanoma, head and neck, liver or kidney cancer.

This clone was counted a few times. The chain employs TRBV27 and TRBJ1-6; tentative D call: TRBD1 (6 bases). Trimming left V 5 bases short and J 10 bases short, with 18 bases between. The CDR3 spans 15 residues. From germline, CDR1 is MNHEY and CDR2 SMNVEV (reference sequence). CDR3 in amino acids: CASSLTDSVRSPLHF. The CDR3 DNA reads as TGTGCCAGCAGTCTTACGGACAGTGTTCGGTCACCCCTCCACTTT.

This sequence joins TRBV11-2 and TRBJ1-3; D is unresolved. CDR1 is SGHAT, CDR2 FQNNGV, per germline. V shed 3 bases and J shed 4 bases, with 7 bases lying between them. The CDR3 is 13 amino acids. The CDR3 protein is CASSFDIGNTIYF. The CDR3 nucleotides read TGTGCCAGCAGCTTTGATATCGGAAACACCATATATTTT.

CDR3 in DNA: TGTGCCAGCAGACGGGGACAGACGGAAAAACTGTTTTTT. It encodes CASRRGQTEKLFF. The chain uses TRBV6-1 and TRBJ1-4; 7 positions match TRBD1. The V gene's germline CDR1 is MNHNS and CDR2 SASEGT. The CDR3 sequence is 13 residues long. The ends lost 6 bases at V and 8 bases at J; junction bases unmatched: 6.